The rows below give T cell receptor beta chains drawn from one sample of a study of blood T cell repertoires in COVID-19. Produced via immunoSEQ multiplex PCR; TCRdb's table is partial and in-frame only. Of 150,000 to 200,000 clones listed, roughly 82% are singletons. The source material was PBMCs or T cells enriched from blood (not recorded which). The receptors here all came from a man aged 50 to 60 who had recovered from COVID-19. The CDR3 runs from the conserved cysteine through the conserved F or W. D genes are given only for firm matches.

V gene	D gene	CDR3 protein
TRBV7-6	.	CASSSHSEVSTDTQYF
TRBV5-1	.	CASSLVRSRDEQFF
TRBV3-1/TRBV3-2	TRBD1	CASSPGTGNGYTF
TRBV9	TRBD1	CASSLDRDRVYNSPLHF
TRBV14	TRBD1	CASSQERGREQFF
TRBV5-1	TRBD1	CASSLRQGGNSPLHF
TRBV12-3/TRBV12-4	TRBD1	CASSRDRNSPLHF
TRBV29-1	TRBD1	CSVVQGDSNQPQHF
TRBV7-9	.	CASSLVAANYGYTF
TRBV19	TRBD1	CASSVPGTGIAGYTF
TRBV5-1	.	CASSLAGPGSGNTIYF
TRBV10-3	TRBD2	CAISESSGSSYNEQFF
TRBV3-1/TRBV3-2	.	CASSPSNGRGLNTEAFF
TRBV5-5	.	CASSLRAGENTEAFF
TRBV18	.	CASSLVPLSSNQPQHF
TRBV16	.	CASSQTGTAFF
TRBV11-2	.	CASSHRVSEAFF
TRBV5-1	TRBD1	CASSLGQGTGNQPQHF
TRBV5-4	TRBD1	CASSFDRGMGEAFF
TRBV2	TRBD1	CASTRTGGAYEQYF
TRBV6-5	TRBD2	CASRATSGGDYEQYF
TRBV30	.	CAWNPGSGNTIYF
TRBV24-1	.	CATSDFLGASGQPQHF
TRBV6-1	TRBD1	CASSDQPGQGTYEQYF
TRBV11-2	TRBD1	CASSPRDSPRGLFF
TRBV7-6	.	CASSLGGQSSGNTIYF
TRBV28	TRBD1	CASSKTGMGYTF
TRBV7-8	.	CASSLSSWAANSPLHF
TRBV2	.	CASRQLTAAFQETQYF
TRBV25-1	.	CASSREAYGYTF
TRBV5-1	TRBD1	CASSQAGGSNNEQFF
TRBV6-1	.	CASSEQGSSYEQYF
TRBV6-6	.	CASSKASDSSGGYTF
TRBV10-2	.	CASSLGPGVTGELFF
TRBV7-9	.	CASSPTDNQEKLFF
TRBV5-1	.	CASSYYPGQQNTEAFF
TRBV2	.	CASSSTGPQHF
TRBV5-1	TRBD2	CASSSTSGGTWDTQYF
TRBV27	.	CASSLLQGGEKLFF